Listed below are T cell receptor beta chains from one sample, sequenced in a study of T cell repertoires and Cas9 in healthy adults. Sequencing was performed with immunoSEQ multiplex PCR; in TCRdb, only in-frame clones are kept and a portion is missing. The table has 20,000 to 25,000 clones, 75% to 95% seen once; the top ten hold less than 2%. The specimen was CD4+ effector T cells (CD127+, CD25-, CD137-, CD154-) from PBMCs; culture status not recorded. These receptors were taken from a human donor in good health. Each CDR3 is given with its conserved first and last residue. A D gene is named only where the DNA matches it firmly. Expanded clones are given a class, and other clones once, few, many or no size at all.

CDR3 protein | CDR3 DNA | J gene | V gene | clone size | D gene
CASSPLRGTPTDTQYF | TGTGCCAGCAGCCCCTTGCGGGGGACCCCCACAGATACGCAGTATTTT | TRBJ2-3 | TRBV27 | once | TRBD2
CASSFSGTGSSSYEQYF | TGTGCCAGTAGTTTCTCCGGGACAGGATCGAGCTCCTACGAGCAGTACTTC | TRBJ2-7 | TRBV19 | . | TRBD1
CASTRDSNSNQPQHF | TGTGCCAGCACCAGGGACAGCAATAGCAATCAGCCCCAGCATTTT | TRBJ1-5 | TRBV6-1 | once | TRBD1
CASQGYNEQFF | TGTGCCAGCCAGGGTTACAATGAGCAGTTCTTC | TRBJ2-1 | TRBV6-6 | once | .
CATSPTGIPYGYTF | TGTGCCACCTCGCCCACAGGAATACCCTATGGCTACACCTTC | TRBJ1-2 | TRBV15 | . | .
CASSISGTGGAKLFF | TGTGCCAGCAGCATCTCCGGGACAGGGGGCGCGAAACTGTTTTTT | TRBJ1-4 | TRBV7-6 | . | TRBD1
CASSRGLAGTGNTIYF | TGTGCCAGCAGTCGGGGCCTAGCGGGGACTGGAAACACCATATATTTT | TRBJ1-3 | TRBV2 | few | .
CSAQRETQYF | TGCAGTGCCCAGAGAGAGACCCAGTACTTC | TRBJ2-5 | TRBV20-1 | . | .
CASSFRAGSYEQYF | TGTGCCAGCAGTTTCAGAGCGGGGTCCTACGAGCAGTACTTC | TRBJ2-7 | TRBV28 | . | TRBD2
CASSVPRDNYGYTF | TGTGCCAGCAGTGTCCCTCGGGATAACTATGGCTACACCTTC | TRBJ1-2 | TRBV5-4 | . | .
CASSWGSANEKLFF | TGTGCCAGCAGCTGGGGGTCAGCTAATGAAAAACTGTTTTTT | TRBJ1-4 | TRBV11-2 | . | .
CASSLVRTPNTGELFF | TGCGCCAGCAGCTTGGTCCGAACCCCAAACACCGGGGAGCTGTTTTTT | TRBJ2-2 | TRBV5-1 | . | .
CATSRGNSEAFF | TGTGCCACCAGCAGAGGGAACAGTGAAGCTTTCTTT | TRBJ1-1 | TRBV15 | . | .
CASSSNLDTQYF | TGCGCCAGCAGCTCTAACTTAGATACGCAGTATTTT | TRBJ2-3 | TRBV5-1 | . | .
CASSLGLFLGHTF | TGTGCCAGCAGCCTGGGACTCTTCCTGGGCCACACCTTC | TRBJ1-2 | TRBV14 | . | .
CASSRETSGRVGVETQYF | TGTGCCAGTAGCCGTGAGACTAGCGGGAGGGTAGGCGTGGAGACCCAGTACTTC | TRBJ2-5 | TRBV19 | . | TRBD2
CASSPLSGGRNNEQFF | TGTGCCAGCAGCCCCCTAAGTGGCGGGAGGAACAATGAGCAGTTCTTC | TRBJ2-1 | TRBV9 | . | TRBD2
CASSVGLGGDYEQYF | TGTGCCAGCAGCGTAGGTCTGGGAGGGGACTACGAGCAGTACTTC | TRBJ2-7 | TRBV9 | . | TRBD2
CAIGDRGSTEAFF | TGTGCCATCGGGGACAGGGGGAGCACTGAAGCTTTCTTT | TRBJ1-1 | TRBV10-3 | . | TRBD1
CASSLGTSGGVGAYNEQFF | TGCGCCAGCAGCCTCGGGACTAGCGGCGGGGTTGGGGCCTACAATGAGCAGTTCTTC | TRBJ2-1 | TRBV5-1 | . | TRBD2
CASSVGGGQGDVGYTF | TGTGCCAGCAGCGTTGGGGGTGGACAGGGTGATGTGGGCTACACCTTC | TRBJ1-2 | TRBV9 | . | TRBD1
CASSVAPSGNTIYF | TGTGCCAGCAGCGTAGCCCCGTCGGGAAACACCATATATTTT | TRBJ1-3 | TRBV9 | . | .
CASSPLRTNTEAFF | TGTGCCAGCTCCCCTTTGCGGACCAACACTGAAGCTTTCTTT | TRBJ1-1 | TRBV18 | . | .
CASSLASRYGYTF | TGTGCCAGCAGCTTAGCGAGCCGGTATGGCTACACCTTC | TRBJ1-2 | TRBV7-2 | . | .
CASSYSQGQAYEQYF | TGTGCCAGCAGTTACTCGCAGGGACAAGCCTACGAGCAGTACTTC | TRBJ2-7 | TRBV6-5 | once | .
CASRPAASYEQYF | TGTGCCAGCAGGCCAGCGGCTTCCTACGAGCAGTACTTC | TRBJ2-7 | TRBV6-6 | . | .
CASSYPPGSGYTF | TGTGCCAGCAGTTACCCCCCGGGCTCTGGCTACACCTTC | TRBJ1-2 | TRBV6-6 | . | .
CAISEPNSGGYTF | TGTGCCATCAGTGAGCCGAATTCAGGTGGCTACACCTTC | TRBJ1-2 | TRBV10-3 | . | .
CASSLSPRGGNQPQHF | TGTGCCAGCAGTTTATCCCCCAGGGGCGGCAATCAGCCCCAGCATTTT | TRBJ1-5 | TRBV27 | few | .
CASSVGQGAGNTIYF | TGTGCCAGCAGTGTGGGACAGGGGGCTGGAAACACCATATATTTT | TRBJ1-3 | TRBV2 | . | TRBD1
CASSLVWGNEAFF | TGTGCCAGCAGCTTGGTTTGGGGAAACGAAGCTTTCTTT | TRBJ1-1 | TRBV5-5 | . | .
CASSQGGGGAEAFF | TGTGCCAGCAGCCAAGGCGGGGGAGGGGCTGAAGCTTTCTTT | TRBJ1-1 | TRBV4-2 | . | .
CASSSTGGTTKETQYF | TGTGCCAGCTCATCGACAGGGGGTACGACGAAGGAGACCCAGTACTTC | TRBJ2-5 | TRBV18 | . | TRBD1
CASSTRLAGETQYF | TGTGCCAGCAGCACCCGACTAGCGGGAGAGACCCAGTACTTC | TRBJ2-5 | TRBV5-4 | . | TRBD2
CATSDVNEKLFF | TGTGCCACCTCGGACGTCAATGAAAAACTGTTTTTT | TRBJ1-4 | TRBV14 | . | .
CASSPHAVTNTEAFF | TGTGCCAGCAGTCCCCATGCCGTCACGAACACTGAAGCTTTCTTT | TRBJ1-1 | TRBV28 | . | .
CASSLLGQSYGYTF | TGTGCCAGCAGTTTACTGGGGCAGTCCTATGGCTACACCTTC | TRBJ1-2 | TRBV28 | . | .
CASRRVRAGVLDTQYF | TGTGCCAGCAGAAGAGTCAGAGCGGGAGTTTTAGATACGCAGTATTTT | TRBJ2-3 | TRBV2 | . | TRBD2
CASSLQAGVEYEQYF | TGTGCCAGCAGCCTCCAGGCGGGGGTAGAGTACGAGCAGTACTTC | TRBJ2-7 | TRBV4-2 | once | TRBD2
CASTSERSSYNEQFF | TGTGCCAGCACATCCGAGCGGAGCTCCTACAATGAGCAGTTCTTC | TRBJ2-1 | TRBV6-1 | . | .
CAGGQGVSPHYGYTF | TGTGCCGGCGGACAGGGGGTAAGCCCTCACTATGGCTACACCTTC | TRBJ1-2 | TRBV5-4 | . | TRBD1
CASSRTGVNLNEQFF | TGTGCCAGTAGTAGGACAGGAGTTAATCTCAATGAGCAGTTCTTC | TRBJ2-1 | TRBV19 | . | TRBD1
CASSLGLGAGEQYF | TGTGCCAGCAGCTTAGGTCTTGGAGCCGGCGAGCAGTACTTC | TRBJ2-7 | TRBV7-2 | . | .
CASSAGQGGYGYTF | TGTGCCAGCAGTGCGGGACAGGGGGGCTATGGCTACACCTTC | TRBJ1-2 | TRBV6-1 | . | TRBD1
CASKSGSWNEKLFF | TGTGCCAGCAAATCCGGGTCCTGGAATGAAAAACTGTTTTTT | TRBJ1-4 | TRBV6-1 | once | .
CASSLSQVYNSPLHF | TGTGCCAGCAGCTTAAGCCAAGTCTATAATTCACCCCTCCACTTT | TRBJ1-6 | TRBV7-8 | . | .
CASSPIGLAGGEQFF | TGCGCCAGCAGCCCTATAGGACTAGCGGGGGGTGAGCAGTTCTTC | TRBJ2-1 | TRBV4-1 | . | TRBD2
CASSWDRGLDGGYTF | TGTGCCAGCAGCTGGGACAGGGGCCTGGACGGAGGCTACACCTTC | TRBJ1-2 | TRBV11-3 | few | TRBD1
CASSPDTWNYGYTF | TGTGCCAGCAGCCCGGACACGTGGAACTATGGCTACACCTTC | TRBJ1-2 | TRBV6-1 | few | .
CASRRDSYEQYF | TGTGCCAGCAGGCGGGACAGCTACGAGCAGTACTTC | TRBJ2-7 | TRBV6-6 | . | .
CASSFGLKAGDNEQFF | TGTGCCAGCAGCTTTGGACTGAAAGCCGGCGACAATGAGCAGTTCTTC | TRBJ2-1 | TRBV9 | . | .
CASSQDRASGSYEQYF | TGCGCCAGCAGCCAAGATAGAGCTAGCGGCTCCTACGAGCAGTACTTC | TRBJ2-7 | TRBV4-1 | . | TRBD2
CASSTRPGVHEQYF | TGTGCCAGCAGTACCAGACCGGGAGTCCACGAGCAGTACTTC | TRBJ2-7 | TRBV27 | . | .
CASSPPDRLTYEQYF | TGTGCCAGCAGCCCTCCAGACAGACTAACCTACGAGCAGTACTTC | TRBJ2-7 | TRBV5-8 | once | .